Given below is one T cell receptor beta chain in context. The antigen remains undetermined. This entry comes from a study of a mutant IDH1 vaccine in newly diagnosed glioma. The wider study: Patients previously underwent radiotherapy, temozolomide, or both, and most underwent both.

The time point was: week 35, safety follow-up. Doses consisted of 300 ug of mutant IDH1 20-mer peptide each, paired with topical imiquimod. V trimming: 2 bases; J trimming: 4 bases; junction bases outside the gene matches: 4. This CDR3 is built from 13 residues. CDR1 is GTSNPN and CDR2 is SVGIG in the germline V gene (reference sequence). TCRdb's table, derived via immunoSEQ multiplex PCR, lists solely in-frame clones and lacks some. Among 30,000 to 40,000 clones listed, around three quarters were seen once. Sample: PBMCs, taken from a glioma patient whose treatment included an IDH1 peptide vaccine. The chain joins TRBV30 to TRBJ1-2; 7 bases are shared with TRBD1. This TCR was recovered from a man aged 35 to 55 with glioma. Some clones in this sample may be carry-over from other donors' samples. DNA of the CDR3: TGTGCCTGGAGTAGGACAGGCCCCTATGGCTACACCTTC. Its translation is CAWSRTGPYGYTF.